A single sample is the source of the 21 T cell receptor beta chains below, sequenced in a study of shared clonotypes between healthy human individuals. The repertoire was sequenced with immunoSEQ multiplex PCR; TCRdb's copy has only in-frame clones and lacks some. The sample records roughly 2.4 million clones, under 97% being singletons. The specimen sequenced was naive CD4+ T cells sorted from blood. Stated subset: CD45RA+ positively selected. All receptors come from a man aged 18 to 29 in good health.

The V call is TRBV15, the J call TRBJ1-2; tentative D call: TRBD1 (5 bases). There are 15 residues in the CDR3. Germline CDR1 and CDR2: LNHNV and YYDKDF (reference sequence). Trimming took 0 bases from V and 7 from J, leaving 15 bases between them. The CDR3 coding sequence is TGTGCCACCAGCAGAGATCTTCAGGGAATGGGTGGCTACACCTTC. This translates into CATSRDLQGMGGYTF.

This clone was found a few times. This chain connects TRBV10-3 to TRBJ1-1; D unresolved. V was trimmed by 2 bases and J by 7 bases, leaving 8 bases between them. The CDR3 runs 12 residues. CDR1 is ENHRY and CDR2 is SYGVKD in the germline V gene. CDR3 sequence: CAISEGLDEAFF. The CDR3 region has the DNA TGTGCCATCAGTGAGGGCCTGGATGAAGCTTTCTTT.

The chain joins TRBV30 to TRBJ2-7, with D possibly being TRBD1 or TRBD2 (6 bases each). Germline loops: CDR1 GTSNPN, CDR2 SVGIG (reference sequence). The CDR3 has 15 residues. V lost 1 base and J 4 bases, leaving 17 bases between the germline ends. The chain's CDR3 is CAWSGPAGHLYEQYF. The CDR3 nucleotides are TGTGCCTGGAGTGGACCCGCGGGACACTTATACGAGCAGTACTTC.

J is TRBJ2-5 and V is TRBV18, with a tentative D call TRBD2 (6 bases). Between the trimmed V and J ends, which lost 2 bases and 4 bases, there was a span of 11 bases. Germline CDR1 KGHSH, CDR2 LQKENI. CDR3 length equals 14 residues. The CDR3 reads CASSPSGTSETQYF. Here the CDR3 DNA reads TGTGCCAGCTCACCATCCGGGACTTCAGAGACCCAGTACTTC.

This clone was observed once. In the same sample, other DNA sequences code for this CDR3. The chain has TRBV5-1 and TRBJ1-1, with D uncertain. The V end lost 0 bases, the J end lost 7 bases, and 4 bases lay between the germline ends. The CDR3 loop spans 11 amino acids. Germline assignment: CDR1 SGHRS and CDR2 YFSETQ. CDR3 residues: CASSLGLEAFF. The CDR3 coding sequence is TGCGCCAGCAGCTTGGGTCTTGAAGCTTTCTTT.

The chain has TRBV18 and TRBJ1-2; tentative D call: TRBD1 (6 bases). The CDR3 extends over 14 amino acids. The V end lost 4 bases, the J end lost 5 bases, and 14 bases lay between the germline ends. Germline V gene data show CDR1 as KGHSH and CDR2 as LQKENI. This CDR3 is CASSRDRRDYGYTF. The DNA of the CDR3 is TGTGCCAGCTCACGCGACAGGAGAGATTATGGCTACACCTTC. Using reference TRBV18 and TRBJ1-2 for the parts outside the CDR3, the full variable domain is NAGVMQNPRHLVRRRGQEARLRCSPMKGHSHVYWYRQLPEEGLKFMVYLQKENIIDESGMPKERFSAEFPKEGPSILRIQQVVRGDSAAYFCASSRDRRDYGYTFGSGTRLTVV.

This rearrangement joins TRBV5-6 to TRBJ1-5, with a weak D call TRBD1 (5 bases). CDR1 is SGHDT and CDR2 is YYEEEE in the germline V gene. The CDR3 totals 13 residues. V was clipped by 2 bases and J by 4 bases, with 7 bases between them. For the CDR3, the DNA is TGTGCCAGCAGCTTCGGGGGGAATCAGCCCCAGCATTTT. This sequence encodes CASSFGGNQPQHF. Full variable domain (missing parts from reference TRBV5-6 and TRBJ1-5): DAGVTQSPTHLIKTRGQQVTLRCSPKSGHDTVSWYQQALGQGPQFIFQYYEEEERQRGNFPDRFSGHQFPNYSSELNVNALLLGDSALYLCASSFGGNQPQHFGDGTRLSIL.

The rearrangement links TRBV5-1 to TRBJ2-1; 10 nucleotides match TRBD1. Germline V CDR1 and CDR2: SGHRS, YFSETQ. The V and J ends lost 4 bases and 4 bases, in that order; junction bases with no gene match: 2. The CDR3 has 14 amino acids. The CDR3 sequence: CASSGQGGYNEQFF. CDR3 bases: TGCGCCAGCAGCGGACAGGGGGGTTACAATGAGCAGTTCTTC. Combining the CDR3 with reference TRBV5-1 and TRBJ2-1 gives the whole variable domain KAGVTQTPRYLIKTRGQQVTLSCSPISGHRSVSWYQQTPGQGLQFLFEYFSETQRNKGNFPGRFSGRQFSNSRSEMNVSTLELGDSALYLCASSGQGGYNEQFFGPGTRLTVL.

The chain combines TRBV19 with TRBJ2-7; D possibly corresponds to TRBD1 (5 bases). This CDR3 has 15 amino acids. V lost 1 base and J lost 3, with 13 bases in between. The germline gives CDR1 LNHDA, CDR2 SQIVND (reference sequence). The CDR3 reads CASSIVTQGLYEQYF. CDR3 sequence (DNA): TGTGCCAGTAGTATAGTCACCCAGGGCCTCTACGAGCAGTACTTC.

The rearrangement joins TRBV2 to TRBJ2-4; D gene unclear. Germline CDR1 and CDR2: SNHLY and FYNNEI. V was pared by 8 bases and J by 6 bases, with 8 bases between. The CDR3 is 11 amino acids. The CDR3 loop is CASSPGNIQYF. CDR3 nucleotide sequence: TGTGCCAGCTCGCCAGGAAACATTCAGTACTTC.

This clone is a singleton in its sample. This rearrangement joins TRBV19 to TRBJ1-5; 10 bases map to TRBD1. The CDR3 totals 15 residues. Trimming at V came to 7 bases and at J to 3 bases, leaving 6 bases not matched to a gene. Germline CDR1 and CDR2: LNHDA and SQIVND (reference sequence). CDR3 amino acids: CASNLGQGNNQPQHF. CDR3 DNA: TGTGCCAGTAATTTGGGACAGGGGAACAATCAGCCCCAGCATTTT.

V usage is TRBV9 and J usage is TRBJ1-1; D uncertain. This CDR3 spans 13 amino acids. The V end lost 4 bases, the J end lost 0 bases, and 7 bases lay between the germline ends. Germline V gene sequence: CDR1 SGDLS, CDR2 YYNGEE. CDR3: CASSQNMNTEAFF. The CDR3 DNA follows: TGTGCCAGCAGCCAGAACATGAACACTGAAGCTTTCTTT.

This rearrangement joins TRBV7-2 to TRBJ2-2, with 7 bases fitting TRBD2. Germline V gene sequence: CDR1 SGHTA, CDR2 FQGNSA. Trimming took 5 bases from V and 1 from J; bases not matched to a gene: 7. There are 16 residues in the CDR3. The CDR3 DNA is TGTGCCAGCAGCCAGGCGGGCGGGAGGAACACCGGGGAGCTGTTTTTT. Translated: CASSQAGGRNTGELFF.

The rearrangement uses TRBV27 and TRBJ1-1; D is uncertain. The CDR3 has 13 residues. V gave up 6 bases and J gave up 0 bases, with 8 bases separating them. CDR1 is MNHEY, CDR2 SMNVEV, per germline (reference sequence). CDR3 protein: CASRGFMNTEAFF. DNA of the CDR3: TGTGCCAGCAGGGGATTCATGAACACTGAAGCTTTCTTT.

This rearrangement joins TRBV5-5 to TRBJ2-1, with a tentative D call TRBD2 (6 bases). Germline loops: CDR1 SGHKS, CDR2 YYEKEE (reference sequence). The CDR3 sequence is 16 residues long. V lost 4 bases and J 4 bases, leaving 18 bases between the germline ends. CDR3 amino acids: CASSPALSGGYNEQFF. The CDR3 nucleotides read TGTGCCAGCAGCCCCGCGCTTAGCGGCGGATACAATGAGCAGTTCTTC.

DNA of the CDR3: TGCGCCAGCAGCCAAGAGTACAATGAGCAGTTCTTC. Translated, it gives CASSQEYNEQFF. This rearrangement joins TRBV4-1 to TRBJ2-1; D unclear. CDR1 is MGHRA and CDR2 is YSYEKL in the germline V gene. The CDR3 spans 12 residues. V was clipped by 0 bases and J by 4 bases, with 1 base between them.

As to this clone: One end of the junction varies from germline; a read error may be responsible. This chain links TRBV7-7 with TRBJ2-2, with 10 bases fitting TRBD2. This CDR3 is built from 16 residues. Germline V CDR1 and CDR2: SSHAT, FNYEAQ (reference sequence). The CDR3 DNA is TGTGCTAGCAGCTTGGAAGGCGGACTAGCGGCCGGGGAGCTGTTTTTT. Amino acid sequence: CASSLEGGLAAGELFF.

The rearrangement joins TRBV4-2 to TRBJ2-1, with 7 bases identical to TRBD2. Trimming removed 4 bases from V and 5 bases from J; junction bases left unmatched: 5. This CDR3 contains 14 residues. The germline V gene has CDR1 LGHNA and CDR2 YNFKEQ. The CDR3 DNA reads as TGTGCCAGCAGCCGGGGGACTAACAACAATGAGCAGTTCTTC. It translates to CASSRGTNNNEQFF.

V gene TRBV11-2 combines with J gene TRBJ2-7; no clear D gene. The germline gives CDR1 SGHAT, CDR2 FQNNGV. Between the trimmed V and J ends, which lost 3 bases and 3 bases, there was a span of 9 bases. This CDR3 contains 13 residues. CDR3 sequence reads: CASSFQVGYEQYF. The CDR3 DNA follows: TGTGCCAGCAGCTTCCAGGTTGGCTACGAGCAGTACTTC.

The CDR3 nucleotides are TGTGCCAGCAGTGCGGGACAGGGATATTCACCCCTCCACTTT. This translates into CASSAGQGYSPLHF. V and J are TRBV6-6 and TRBJ1-6; 9 bases map to TRBD1. Per germline, CDR1 MNHNY and CDR2 SVGAGI (reference sequence). This CDR3 is built from 14 residues. V lost 5 bases, J lost 8 bases, and 4 bases stayed unmatched.

On this clone itself: Other nucleotide sequences in the sample specify the same CDR3. This chain connects TRBV18 to TRBJ2-3; D gene uncertain. Trimming cost V 5 bases and J 3 bases, with 3 bases left between them. Germline V CDR1 and CDR2: KGHSH, LQKENI. CDR3 length equals 11 residues. CDR3 nucleotide sequence: TGTGCCAGCTCATCTACAGATACGCAGTATTTT. Translated: CASSSTDTQYF.